This T cell receptor (beta chain) was captured in a study of blood T cell repertoires in COVID-19. Between the trimmed V and J ends, which lost 6 bases and 2 bases, there was a span of 4 bases. The CDR3 contains 12 residues. Per the germline V gene, CDR1 is SNHLY and CDR2 is FYNNEI. Clones were sequenced by immunoSEQ multiplex PCR, and TCRdb holds only the in-frame ones, with some missing. The table includes roughly 430,000 clones, over 75% detected once. The source is a woman in her 40s with acute COVID-19. The sample taken for sequencing was PBMCs or T cells enriched from blood (not recorded which). V usage is TRBV2 and J usage is TRBJ1-4, with unresolved D. CDR3 DNA sequence: TGTGCCAGCAGCAGGACTAATGAAAAACTGTTTTTT. The encoded protein is CASSRTNEKLFF.